This TCR beta chain is from a study of control samples from healthy donors and cancer patients. Clones were sequenced by immunoSEQ multiplex PCR, and TCRdb holds only the in-frame ones, with some missing. There are some 130,000 clones in the sample; roughly 94% occur only once, and approximately 4% lies in the top ten. This clone was counted a single time. Between the trimmed V and J ends, which lost 0 bases and 8 bases, there was a span of 13 bases. Germline CDR1 reads MNHEY; CDR2 reads SVGAGI. This CDR3 region has 15 residues. This chain connects TRBV6-5 to TRBJ1-4; D not certain. This receptor was identified in a man aged 25 to 40 in good health. Input material: blood. The CDR3 coding sequence is TGTGCCAGCAGTTACTCGAGTAACCAACGGGAAAAACTGTTTTTT. This codes for CASSYSSNQREKLFF.